Below, 25 T cell receptor beta chains from the same sample are listed, as sequenced in a study of blood T cell repertoires in COVID-19. Assay used: immunoSEQ multiplex PCR; TCRdb lists only in-frame clones, some missing. The data hold roughly 71,000 clones, with around 86% observed a single time. Sequenced input: peripheral blood. The receptors were gathered from a man aged 30 to 45 with acute or convalescent COVID-19.

The V call is TRBV7-9, the J call TRBJ2-7, with D possibly TRBD1 on 6 matching bases. This CDR3 contains 14 residues. V was shortened by 0 bases and J by 5 bases, with 11 bases between the two germline ends. Germline loops: CDR1 SEHNR, CDR2 FQNEAQ (reference sequence). The CDR3 DNA is TGTGCCAGCAGCTTAGCGCCCAGGGGAGACGAGCAGTACTTC. It is translated as CASSLAPRGDEQYF.

The V call is TRBV10-3, the J call TRBJ1-1; 7 bases fit TRBD1. The CDR3 contains 13 residues. Germline CDR1 and CDR2: ENHRY and SYGVKD. The junction had 2 bases not matched to a gene; V was cut back by 4 bases and J by 3 bases. CDR3: CAISAGQDTEAFF. Here the CDR3 DNA reads TGTGCCATCAGTGCCGGACAGGACACTGAAGCTTTCTTT.

The rearrangement uses TRBV21-1 and TRBJ2-1; TRBD1 reflects the table's D call only, with no check against the DNA. TRBV21-1 is termed a pseudogene. CDR3 size: 17 residues. This CDR3 is CASSSYRTGSSYNEQFF. In DNA form, the CDR3 reads TGTGCCAGCAGCTCCTATCGGACAGGGAGCTCCTACAATGAGCAGTTCTTC.

The chain is built from TRBV5-1 and TRBJ1-1; unclear D gene. This CDR3 contains 16 residues. Per the germline V gene, CDR1 is SGHRS and CDR2 is YFSETQ. Trimming removed 4 bases from V and 6 bases from J, with 22 bases in between. CDR3 amino acids: CASSADPQVSLAEAFF. The CDR3 DNA sequence: TGCGCCAGCAGCGCCGACCCCCAGGTATCGTTGGCTGAAGCTTTCTTT.

The CDR3 region is CASSPRRRQGATGELFF. CDR3 sequence (DNA): TGTGCCAGTAGTCCCAGAAGGAGACAGGGGGCGACCGGGGAGCTGTTTTTT. This rearrangement joins TRBV19 to TRBJ2-2; TRBD1 matches 10 bases. This CDR3 is 17 amino acids long. Germline V gene sequence: CDR1 LNHDA, CDR2 SQIVND (reference sequence). With 5 bases clipped from V and 5 bases from J, the junction kept 11 bases outside the gene matches.

J is TRBJ1-3 and V is TRBV7-8, with D perhaps TRBD1 (6 bases). CDR3 length equals 16 residues. Germline loops: CDR1 SGHVS, CDR2 FQNEAQ. Deletions cut 5 bases from V and 0 bases from J, with 14 bases between. The CDR3 nucleotides read TGTGCCAGCAGCCCATTGGACAGCTTCTCTGGAAACACCATATATTTT. Protein: CASSPLDSFSGNTIYF.

The chain carries TRBV7-2 and TRBJ1-3; the D is unclear. Germline CDR1 SGHTA, CDR2 FQGNSA. The CDR3 is made up of 16 amino acids. Trimming took 1 base from V and 0 from J, leaving 10 bases between them. CDR3 loop: CASSLGAVSSGNTIYF. The DNA for the CDR3 is TGTGCCAGCAGCTTAGGGGCAGTCAGCTCTGGAAACACCATATATTTT.

This sequence joins TRBV2 and TRBJ2-3, with D maybe TRBD1 (5 bases). CDR1 and CDR2 (germline): SNHLY, FYNNEI. V lost 8 bases and J 2 bases, leaving 14 bases between the germline ends. This CDR3 has 14 amino acids. CDR3 nucleotides: TGTGCCAGCGGACGGTGGGGCAACACAGATACGCAGTATTTT. It codes for CASGRWGNTDTQYF. The full variable domain, with the rest looked up from reference TRBV2 and TRBJ2-3, is EPEVTQTPSHQVTQMGQEVILRCVPISNHLYFYWYRQILGQKVEFLVSFYNNEISEKSEIFDDQFSVERPDGSNFTLKIRSTKLEDSAMYFCASGRWGNTDTQYFGPGTRLTVL.

This clone was counted a single time. The chain employs TRBV6-5 and TRBJ1-1; the D gene is possibly TRBD1 (6 bases). Between the trimmed V and J ends, which lost 10 bases and 6 bases, there was a span of 21 bases. The CDR3 extends over 14 amino acids. Germline V CDR1 and CDR2: MNHEY, SVGAGI. The CDR3, as DNA: TGTGCCACCCAGCCGGTGCAGGGGAGGGCTGAAGCTTTCTTT. Translating gives CATQPVQGRAEAFF.

V and J are TRBV30 and TRBJ2-3; tentatively, D is TRBD1 (5 bases). The CDR3 spans 17 residues. V lost 0 bases, J lost 1 base, and 17 bases lay in between. Germline values: CDR1 GTSNPN, CDR2 SVGIG (reference sequence). The CDR3 DNA is TGTGCCTGGAGTGTCTTTGGGGCGACAAGGGGCACAGATACGCAGTATTTT. It codes for CAWSVFGATRGTDTQYF.

This chain links TRBV12-5 with TRBJ2-1; 10 bases align to TRBD2. CDR3 size: 14 residues. The V and J ends lost 3 bases and 8 bases, in that order; junction bases with no gene match: 4. Germline V gene lookup returns CDR1 LGHNT and CDR2 FRNRAP. The CDR3 spells CASGFASGSDEQFF. CDR3 nucleotide sequence: TGTGCTAGTGGTTTTGCTAGCGGGAGTGATGAGCAGTTCTTC.

This clone was observed once. V and J are TRBV7-2 and TRBJ1-4, with 8 bases lining up with TRBD1. CDR3 length: 14 residues. Germline V gene data show CDR1 as SGHTA and CDR2 as FQGNSA. After removal of 3 bases from V and 10 bases from J, the junction contained 7 bases not matched to a gene. The CDR3 bases are TGTGCCAGCAGCTTCCGGGACAGGCTCGGAAAACTGTTTTTT. This codes for CASSFRDRLGKLFF.

This rearrangement joins TRBV6-1 to TRBJ2-5, with 8 nucleotides matching TRBD1. V dropped 3 bases and J dropped 1; count of bases not matched to a gene: 4. Per the germline V gene, CDR1 is MNHNS and CDR2 is SASEGT. This CDR3 has 15 residues. This CDR3 is CASSDQDRAQETQYF. The CDR3 region has the DNA TGTGCCAGCAGTGACCAGGACAGGGCCCAAGAGACCCAGTACTTC.

The chain links TRBV9 to TRBJ1-6, with a weak D call TRBD1 (5 bases). CDR3 length equals 15 residues. V lost 0 bases and J 7 bases, leaving 11 bases between the germline ends. CDR1 is SGDLS and CDR2 is YYNGEE in the germline V gene. The DNA of the CDR3 is TGTGCCAGCAGCGTAGTTCCAGGGTGGAATTCACCCCTCCACTTT. Its protein is CASSVVPGWNSPLHF.

V is TRBV19 and J is TRBJ2-2; D remains unclear. Per the germline V gene, CDR1 is LNHDA and CDR2 is SQIVND (reference sequence). There are 12 residues in the CDR3. V was cut by 7 bases and J by 4 bases, with 7 bases left in between. CDR3 in amino acids: CASNLGTGELFF. The CDR3 nucleotides read TGTGCCAGTAATCTAGGCACCGGGGAGCTGTTTTTT.

This chain uses TRBV7-3 with TRBJ1-3, with D possibly being TRBD1 (5 bases). The CDR3 totals 13 residues. Germline V gene lookup returns CDR1 SGHTA and CDR2 FQGTGA. Trimming shortened V by 5 bases and J by 3 bases, and 8 bases separated the two germline ends. CDR3 sequence reads: CASSQGSGNTIYF. CDR3 nucleotide sequence: TGTGCCAGCAGCCAGGGAAGTGGAAACACCATATATTTT.

The rearrangement uses TRBV6-6 and TRBJ1-1; TRBD1 aligns across 7 bases. Trimming at V came to 8 bases and at J to 1 base, leaving 10 bases not matched to a gene. CDR1 is MNHNY and CDR2 is SVGAGI in the germline V gene (reference sequence). The length of the CDR3 is 15 residues. The CDR3 nucleotides read TGTGCCAGCGGGGCCCGGGGACAGCGGAACACTGAAGCTTTCTTT. Translation gives CASGARGQRNTEAFF.

The genes are TRBV5-5 and TRBJ2-7; 8 bases are shared with TRBD2. Unmatched junction bases numbered 8, after V lost 4 bases and J lost 2 bases. The CDR3 is made up of 15 amino acids. CDR1 is SGHKS, CDR2 YYEKEE, per germline (reference sequence). In DNA form, the CDR3 reads TGTGCCAGCAGCCCACCCGGGAGGGTGACCTACGAGCAGTACTTC. Its protein is CASSPPGRVTYEQYF.

The gene calls are TRBV5-1 and TRBJ2-5; 9 bases map to TRBD2. This CDR3 contains 16 residues. Germline CDR1 and CDR2: SGHRS and YFSETQ. V lost 0 bases to trimming and J lost 1 base; unmatched junction nucleotides: 4. The CDR3 DNA follows: TGCGCCAGCAGCTTGGGACTAGCGGTAACCCAAGAGACCCAGTACTTC. Its protein product is CASSLGLAVTQETQYF.

V is TRBV9 and J is TRBJ1-4; 10 bases line up with TRBD1. The CDR3 totals 15 residues. Germline V gene lookup returns CDR1 SGDLS and CDR2 YYNGEE. V lost 4 bases, J lost 5 bases, and 5 bases stayed unmatched. The CDR3 DNA reads as TGTGCCAGCAGCTTCCGACAGGGGGCAAATGAAAAACTGTTTTTT. It translates to CASSFRQGANEKLFF.

This chain uses TRBV11-3 with TRBJ2-7, with 7 bases identical to TRBD2. V gave up 5 bases and J gave up 3 bases; unmatched junction bases: 7. Germline CDR1 SGHNT, CDR2 YENEEA. This CDR3 is built from 14 residues. The CDR3 coding sequence is TGTGCCAGCAGCCCAACGCCTAGCGGCTACGAGCAGTACTTC. Translation gives CASSPTPSGYEQYF.

This chain uses TRBV19 with TRBJ2-2; tentative D call: TRBD1 (5 bases). V lost 5 bases and J lost 0, with 22 bases in between. Germline V gives CDR1 LNHDA, CDR2 SQIVND (reference sequence). This CDR3 contains 19 residues. CDR3 nucleotide sequence: TGTGCCAGTAGTCCGCGATCCAGGGTATCGGGCGCGAACACCGGGGAGCTGTTTTTT. Translating gives CASSPRSRVSGANTGELFF.

The chain uses TRBV10-3 and TRBJ1-1; no definite D call. Trimming took 3 bases from V and 8 from J, leaving 19 bases between them. The CDR3 spans 15 residues. Per the germline V gene, CDR1 is ENHRY and CDR2 is SYGVKD. This CDR3 reads CAISDQAGSSREAFF. The CDR3 DNA reads as TGTGCCATCAGTGACCAGGCCGGCAGTTCAAGGGAAGCTTTCTTT.

The chain has TRBV7-8 and TRBJ1-2; 8 nucleotides align to TRBD1. Germline V lookup: CDR1 SGHVS, CDR2 FQNEAQ. J was trimmed by 7 bases and V by 5 bases; bases with no gene match: 6. There are 13 residues in the CDR3. The CDR3 DNA reads TGTGCCAGCAGCCTGACAGGGGTTGGTGGCTACACCTTC. The encoded protein is CASSLTGVGGYTF. The full variable domain, rest sourced from reference TRBV7-8 and TRBJ1-2, is GAGVSQSPRYKVAKRGQDVALRCDPISGHVSLFWYQQALGQGPEFLTYFQNEAQLDKSGLPSDRFFAERPEGSVSTLKIQRTQQEDSAVYLCASSLTGVGGYTFGSGTRLTVV.

The V gene is TRBV18, the J gene TRBJ1-4; 9 bases align to TRBD1. The CDR3 extends over 16 amino acids. The germline V gene encodes CDR1 KGHSH and CDR2 LQKENI. V gave up 0 bases and J gave up 4 bases; unmatched junction bases: 3. CDR3 sequence: CASSPPGQGLNEKLFF. Here the CDR3 DNA reads TGTGCCAGCTCACCACCCGGACAGGGGCTTAATGAAAAACTGTTTTTT.